The clone carrying this T cell receptor beta chain showed up many times. Its matching antigen is unknown. The CDR3 length is 15 residues. The junction had 4 bases not matched to a gene; V was cut back by 2 bases and J by 3 bases. The data belong to a study of T-cell reconstitution after alpha-beta-depleted transplantation in children. During its preparation, the TCRbeta library received unique molecular identifiers. A single record per CDR3 protein comes from TCRdb applying MiXCR to the PCR reads. This sample has fewer than 350,000 distinct CDR3 sequences; around 7.1% occur once, and the top ten carry approximately 9.1%. Study-wide points: After one year, T-cell counts and TCRbeta diversity mostly came from new T cells.

The specimen was peripheral blood, collected 360 days after TCRalphabeta/CD19-depleted stem cell transplant. The chain couples TRBV12-3 or TRBV12-4 to TRBJ1-2; 9 nucleotides line up with TRBD1. This clonotype was sampled from a female patient aged 2-10 years who had a stem cell transplant for Fanconi anemia, so the T cells may come from the graft donor. CDR3 sequence: CASSLNRGRYYGYTF. CDR3 nucleotides: TGTGCCAGCAGTTTAAACAGGGGGCGGTACTATGGCTACACCTTC.